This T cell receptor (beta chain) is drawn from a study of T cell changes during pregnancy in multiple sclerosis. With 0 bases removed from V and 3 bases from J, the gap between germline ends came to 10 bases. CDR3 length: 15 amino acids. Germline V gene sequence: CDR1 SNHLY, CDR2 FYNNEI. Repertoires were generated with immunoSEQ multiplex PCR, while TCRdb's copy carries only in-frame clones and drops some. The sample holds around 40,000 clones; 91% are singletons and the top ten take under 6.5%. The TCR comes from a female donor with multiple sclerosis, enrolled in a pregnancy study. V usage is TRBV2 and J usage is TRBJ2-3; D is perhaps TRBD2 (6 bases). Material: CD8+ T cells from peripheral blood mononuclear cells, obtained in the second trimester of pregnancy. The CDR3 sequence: CASSEATSITDTQYF. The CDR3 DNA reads TGTGCCAGCAGTGAAGCGACTAGTATAACAGATACGCAGTATTTT.